These T cell receptor beta chains were read from a single sample in a study of OX40 agonist ivuxolimab in advanced cancers. Assay: immunoSEQ multiplex PCR; the TCRdb copy retains only in-frame clones and omits some. Of about 120,000 clones detected, approximately 89% appear once; the ten largest clones hold approximately 0.29%. Material: CD4+ or CD8+ T cells sorted from blood, obtained in a trial of the OX40 agonist ivuxolimab. The receptor source for this set is an adult with an advanced solid tumor such as melanoma, head and neck, liver or kidney cancer. Each CDR3 is given with its conserved first and last residue. D genes are given only for firm matches. Not all rows give a size; the values are once, few, many and, for expanded clones, a class.

>TRBJ1-6|NA|TRBV7-2|NA
TGTGCCAGCAGCTTAGTAGGGGATAATTCACCCCTCCACTTT
CASSLVGDNSPLHF
>TRBJ2-3|TRBD2|TRBV7-2|NA
TGTGCCAGCAGCTTATTACTAGCGGGAGGTGGAGATACGCAGTATTTT
CASSLLLAGGGDTQYF
>TRBJ2-3|NA|TRBV7-2|NA
TGTGCCAGTCTATTGGGACTTACTGATACGCAGTATTTT
CASLLGLTDTQYF
>TRBJ2-2|TRBD1|TRBV7-9|NA
TGTGCCAGCAGCCCTCGGACAGGGGGTTACACCGGGGAGCTGTTTTTT
CASSPRTGGYTGELFF
>TRBJ1-3|NA|TRBV7-2|NA
TGTGCCAGCAGCTTAGATCCGGGACCCTTCTTTTCTGGAAACACCATATATTTT
CASSLDPGPFFSGNTIYF
>TRBJ1-5|NA|TRBV5-5|NA
TGTGCCAGCAGCCCCGGGTGGGGTCCTCAGCCCCAGCATTTT
CASSPGWGPQPQHF
>TRBJ1-5|NA|TRBV18|NA
TGTGCCAGCTCACAAGAGAATCAGCCCCAGCATTTT
CASSQENQPQHF
>TRBJ2-3|NA|TRBV7-2|NA
TGTGCCAGCAGCTCGGGACACAGGCGCACAGATACGCAGTATTTT
CASSSGHRRTDTQYF
>TRBJ1-1|NA|TRBV25-1|NA
TGTGCCAGCAGTGTGAGAAAAGGAGTTCTCACTGAAGCTTTCTTT
CASSVRKGVLTEAFF
>TRBJ2-7|TRBD1|TRBV11-1|NA
TGTGCCAGCAGCCGACAGGGGAGCTCCTACGAGCAGTACTTC
CASSRQGSSYEQYF
>TRBJ2-1|NA|TRBV15|NA
TGTGCCACCAGCAGAGCAGCTGAGCAGTTCTTC
CATSRAAEQFF
>TRBJ1-5|NA|TRBV10-3|NA
TGTGCCGTGTCAGGGGCCGATCAGCCCCAGCATTTT
CAVSGADQPQHF
>TRBJ2-7|TRBD1|TRBV5-1|NA
TGCGCCAGCAGCTTGAACAGGGGCTCCTACGAGCAGTACTTC
CASSLNRGSYEQYF
>TRBJ2-1|NA|TRBV5-6|NA
TGTGCCAGCAGCTTGGATTTTGGGGATGAGCAGTTCTTC
CASSLDFGDEQFF
>TRBJ1-4|NA|TRBV15|NA
TGTGCCACCTCAGGGCACAATGAAAAACTGTTTTTT
CATSGHNEKLFF
>TRBJ1-6|NA|TRBV4-1|NA
TGCGCCAGCAGCCAAGATCCGAGACCAACGGGGCGTTATTCACCCCTCCACTTT
CASSQDPRPTGRYSPLHF
>TRBJ2-7|TRBD2|TRBV4-2|NA
TGTGCCAGCAGCCAAGTAGCGGGAGGTGACGAGCAGTACTTC
CASSQVAGGDEQYF
>TRBJ2-7|TRBD2|TRBV30|NA
TGTGCCTGGAGCCCCCCGGGCGGGGGGGACTTC
CAWSPPGGGDF
>TRBJ1-2|NA|TRBV6-6|NA
TGTGCCAGCAGAACGGAGCCCGGAATCTATGGCTACACCTTC
CASRTEPGIYGYTF
>TRBJ2-1|NA|TRBV5-4|NA
TGTGCCAGCAGCTTGATCGGGGTTAACAATGAGCAGTTCTTC
CASSLIGVNNEQFF
>TRBJ2-2|NA|TRBV30|NA
TGTGCCTGGACCTTGGACGTTTCCGGGGAGCTGTTTTTT
CAWTLDVSGELFF
>TRBJ2-3|NA|TRBV18|few
TGTGCCAGCTCACAACTTGACGGCAATACGCAGTATTTT
CASSQLDGNTQYF
>TRBJ1-5|NA|TRBV11-2|NA
TGTGCCAGCAGCTTCCCGCCGGGGTTAGGCAATCAGCCCCAGCATTTT
CASSFPPGLGNQPQHF
>TRBJ2-1|TRBD1|TRBV10-2|NA
TGCGCCAGCAGAGACAGGGGTATGGTACGGAATGAGCAGTTCTTC
CASRDRGMVRNEQFF
>TRBJ1-1|NA|TRBV19|NA
TGTGCCAGTAGTCCAGGTGGGGGAGGAGACACTGAAGCTTTCTTT
CASSPGGGGDTEAFF
>TRBJ1-1|NA|TRBV5-6|NA
TGTGCCAGCAGCTTGGGAGGGCACACTGAAGCTTTCTTT
CASSLGGHTEAFF
>TRBJ1-1|NA|TRBV27|NA
TGTGCCAGCAGTTTAGGCAGGGGAACTGAAGCTTTCTTT
CASSLGRGTEAFF
>TRBJ1-5|NA|TRBV6-6|once
TGTGCCAGCAGTTCCCAGACGGGCAATCAGCCCCAGCATTTT
CASSSQTGNQPQHF
>TRBJ2-7|TRBD1|TRBV9|NA
TGTGCCAGCAGCGTAGGGCCACAGGGGTCCTACGAGCAGTACTTC
CASSVGPQGSYEQYF